Below, 8 T cell receptor beta chains from the same sample are listed, as sequenced in a study of T cell responses to AZD1222 COVID-19 vaccine. Clones were read by immunoSEQ multiplex PCR, and TCRdb kept only the in-frame ones, dropping some. The repertoire holds 110,000 to 150,000 clones, with 90% to 95% as singletons. Material: peripheral blood, obtained on day 0 of AZD1222 vaccination. These receptors all come from an adult in good health.

The chain couples TRBV7-2 to TRBJ1-1; tentatively, D is TRBD1 (6 bases). Per germline, CDR1 SGHTA and CDR2 FQGNSA. CDR3 length: 16 residues. Trimming stripped 6 bases from V and 5 bases from J, with 22 bases between. For the CDR3, the DNA is TGTGCCAGCAGACCCGACAGGCTAACGAGGGGAACTGAAGCTTTCTTT. Protein sequence: CASRPDRLTRGTEAFF.

This chain joins TRBV9 and TRBJ1-1; weak D call: TRBD1 (6 bases). The germline CDR1 and CDR2 sequences are SGDLS and YYNGEE. This CDR3 has 14 residues. The V end was cut by 4 bases, the J end by 1 base, with 11 bases between. The CDR3 here is CASSPRQANTEAFF. The CDR3 coding sequence is TGTGCCAGCAGCCCCCGACAGGCGAACACTGAAGCTTTCTTT.

This rearrangement joins TRBV11-3 to TRBJ1-1, with TRBD1 as a possible D gene (6 bases). CDR1 is SGHNT, CDR2 YENEEA, per germline. This CDR3 region has 13 residues. Trimming shortened V by 6 bases and J by 3 bases, and 11 bases separated the two germline ends. DNA for the CDR3: TGTGCCAGCAGTTCACAGGGAGACACTGAAGCTTTCTTT. It codes for CASSSQGDTEAFF.

The gene calls are TRBV10-3 and TRBJ1-2, with D hard to call. Trimming pared 4 bases from V and 4 bases from J, leaving 7 bases between. The CDR3 sequence is 12 residues long. Germline V lookup: CDR1 ENHRY, CDR2 SYGVKD. The CDR3 nucleotides are TGTGCCATCAGTGGCGGGTCCTATGGCTACACCTTC. Its protein is CAISGGSYGYTF.

The chain carries TRBV3-1 (or the pseudogene TRBV3-2) and TRBJ2-4, with D possibly matching TRBD2 (5 bases). In germline, CDR1 is LGHDT, CDR2 YNNKEL (reference sequence). The ends were cut back, 0 bases at V and 1 base at J, with 16 bases in the middle. The CDR3 contains 18 residues. CDR3 bases: TGTGCCAGCAGCCAAGATCTTTTTGGGAGTGCGGCCAAAAACATTCAGTACTTC. This sequence encodes CASSQDLFGSAAKNIQYF.

V usage is TRBV19 and J usage is TRBJ2-1, with 14 bases identical to TRBD2. V dropped 5 bases and J dropped 4; count of bases not matched to a gene: 7. The CDR3 has 17 residues. The germline gives CDR1 LNHDA, CDR2 SQIVND (reference sequence). The chain's CDR3 is CASSSGLAGENYNEQFF. As DNA, the CDR3 is TGTGCCAGTAGTTCGGGACTAGCGGGGGAGAATTACAATGAGCAGTTCTTC.

The chain has TRBV28 and TRBJ1-2; 8 bases are a match to TRBD1. The CDR3 spans 15 residues. V lost 8 bases and J lost 8; bases outside the gene matches: 16. Germline values: CDR1 MDHEN, CDR2 SYDVKM. This CDR3 reads CASHTTATGAFGYTF. The CDR3, as DNA: TGTGCCAGCCATACCACCGCGACAGGGGCGTTCGGCTACACCTTC.

This clone has just a few counts. The J gene is TRBJ1-2, the V gene TRBV6-5, with 7 bases that match TRBD1. The CDR3 runs to 15 residues. The germline CDR1 and CDR2 sequences are MNHEY and SVGAGI. V lost 10 bases and J lost 2; bases outside the gene matches: 13. The chain's CDR3 is CAIKISTGTNYGYTF. The CDR3 DNA follows: TGTGCCATCAAAATTTCGACAGGGACCAACTATGGCTACACCTTC.